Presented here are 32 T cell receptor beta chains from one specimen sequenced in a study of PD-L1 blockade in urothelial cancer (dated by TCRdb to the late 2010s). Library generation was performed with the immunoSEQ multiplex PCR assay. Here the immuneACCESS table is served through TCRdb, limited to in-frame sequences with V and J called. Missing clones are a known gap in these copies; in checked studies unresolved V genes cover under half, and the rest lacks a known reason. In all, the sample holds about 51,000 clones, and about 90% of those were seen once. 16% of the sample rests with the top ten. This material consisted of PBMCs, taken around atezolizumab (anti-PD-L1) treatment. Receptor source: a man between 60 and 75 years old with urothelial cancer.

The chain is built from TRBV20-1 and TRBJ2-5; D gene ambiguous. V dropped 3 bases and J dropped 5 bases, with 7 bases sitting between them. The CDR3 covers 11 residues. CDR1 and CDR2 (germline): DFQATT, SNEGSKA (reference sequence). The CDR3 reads CSARAWETQYF. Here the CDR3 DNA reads TGCAGTGCTAGGGCCTGGGAGACCCAGTACTTC.

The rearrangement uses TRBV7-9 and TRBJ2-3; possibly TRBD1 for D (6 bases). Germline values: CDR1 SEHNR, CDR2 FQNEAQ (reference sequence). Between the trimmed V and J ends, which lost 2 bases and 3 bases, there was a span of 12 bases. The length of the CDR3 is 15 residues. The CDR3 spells CASSLWGQGTDTQYF. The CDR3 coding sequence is TGTGCCAGCAGCTTATGGGGCCAGGGGACAGATACGCAGTATTTT.

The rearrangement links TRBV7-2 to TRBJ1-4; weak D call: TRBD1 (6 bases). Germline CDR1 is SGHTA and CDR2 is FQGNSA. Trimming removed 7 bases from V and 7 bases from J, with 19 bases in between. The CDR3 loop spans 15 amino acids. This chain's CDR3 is CASIPEGRGSEKLFF. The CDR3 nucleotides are TGTGCCAGCATCCCAGAAGGAAGGGGGAGTGAAAAACTGTTTTTT.

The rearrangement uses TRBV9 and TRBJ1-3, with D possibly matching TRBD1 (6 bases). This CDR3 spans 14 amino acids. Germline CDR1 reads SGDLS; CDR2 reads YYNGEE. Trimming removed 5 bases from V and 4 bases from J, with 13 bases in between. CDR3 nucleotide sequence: TGTGCCAGCAGGGGTCCCGACAGGGGAAACACCATATATTTT. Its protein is CASRGPDRGNTIYF.

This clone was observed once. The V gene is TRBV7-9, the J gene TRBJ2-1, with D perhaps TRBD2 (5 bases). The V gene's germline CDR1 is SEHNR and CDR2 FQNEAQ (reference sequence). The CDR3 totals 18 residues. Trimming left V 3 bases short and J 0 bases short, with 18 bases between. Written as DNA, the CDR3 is TGTGCCAGCAGCTTTACCCCCGGAACCCGGGGCTCCTACAATGAGCAGTTCTTC. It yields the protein CASSFTPGTRGSYNEQFF.

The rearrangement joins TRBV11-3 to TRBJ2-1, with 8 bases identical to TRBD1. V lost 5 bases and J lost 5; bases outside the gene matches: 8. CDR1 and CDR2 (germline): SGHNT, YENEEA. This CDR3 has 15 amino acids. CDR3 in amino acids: CASSPRQGSHNEQFF. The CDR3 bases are TGTGCCAGCAGCCCGAGACAGGGGTCCCACAATGAGCAGTTCTTC. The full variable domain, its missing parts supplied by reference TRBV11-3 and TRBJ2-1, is EAGVVQSPRYKIIEKKQPVAFWCNPISGHNTLYWYLQNLGQGPELLIRYENEEAVDDSQLPKDRFSAERLKGVDSTLKIQPAELGDSAVYLCASSPRQGSHNEQFFGPGTRLTVL.

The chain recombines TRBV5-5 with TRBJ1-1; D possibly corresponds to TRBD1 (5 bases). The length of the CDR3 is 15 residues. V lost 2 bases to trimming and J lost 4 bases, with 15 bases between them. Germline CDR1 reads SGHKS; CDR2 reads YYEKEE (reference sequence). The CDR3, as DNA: TGTGCCAGCAGCTTCGCCGGGCAGGGAGGCACTGAAGCTTTCTTT. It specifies CASSFAGQGGTEAFF.

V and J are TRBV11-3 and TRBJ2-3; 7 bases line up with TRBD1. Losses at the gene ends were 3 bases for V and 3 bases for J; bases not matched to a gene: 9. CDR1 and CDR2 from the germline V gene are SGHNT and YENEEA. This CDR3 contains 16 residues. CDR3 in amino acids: CASSFTGAGGTDTQYF. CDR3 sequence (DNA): TGTGCCAGCAGCTTCACAGGGGCCGGTGGGACAGATACGCAGTATTTT.

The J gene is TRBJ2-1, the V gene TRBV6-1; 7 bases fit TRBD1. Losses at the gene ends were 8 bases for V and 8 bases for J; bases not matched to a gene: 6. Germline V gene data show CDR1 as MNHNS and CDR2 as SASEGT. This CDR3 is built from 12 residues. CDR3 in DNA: TGTGCCAGCGAAGGGGGCCCGGATGAGCAGTTCTTC. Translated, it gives CASEGGPDEQFF.

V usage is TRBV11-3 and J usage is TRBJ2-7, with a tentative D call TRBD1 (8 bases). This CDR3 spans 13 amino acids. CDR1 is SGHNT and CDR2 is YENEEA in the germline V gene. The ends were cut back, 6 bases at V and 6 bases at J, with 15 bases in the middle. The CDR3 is CASRAGQASEQYF. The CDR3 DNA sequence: TGTGCCAGCAGAGCGGGACAGGCAAGCGAGCAGTACTTC.

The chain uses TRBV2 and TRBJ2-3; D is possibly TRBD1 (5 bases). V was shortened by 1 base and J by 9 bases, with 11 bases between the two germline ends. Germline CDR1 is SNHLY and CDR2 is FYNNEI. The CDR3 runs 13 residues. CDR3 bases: TGTGCCAGCAGTGAAGACCTGGGGCGAACGCAGTATTTT. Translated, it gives CASSEDLGRTQYF.

DNA for the CDR3: TGTGCCAGCGGGGGACAGGGGAGCAATCAGCCCCAGCATTTT. Amino acid sequence: CASGGQGSNQPQHF. The rearrangement links TRBV9 to TRBJ1-5, with TRBD1 matching 10 bases. The germline V gene encodes CDR1 SGDLS and CDR2 YYNGEE. Germline trimming cut 7 bases from V and 1 base from J; bases unmatched to any gene: 2. This CDR3 comprises 14 residues.

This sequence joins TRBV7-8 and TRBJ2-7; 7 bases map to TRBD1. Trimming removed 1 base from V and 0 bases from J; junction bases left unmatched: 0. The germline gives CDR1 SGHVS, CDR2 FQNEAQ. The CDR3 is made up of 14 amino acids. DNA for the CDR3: TGTGCCAGCAGCTTAGGGGACAGCTCCTACGAGCAGTACTTC. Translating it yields CASSLGDSSYEQYF.

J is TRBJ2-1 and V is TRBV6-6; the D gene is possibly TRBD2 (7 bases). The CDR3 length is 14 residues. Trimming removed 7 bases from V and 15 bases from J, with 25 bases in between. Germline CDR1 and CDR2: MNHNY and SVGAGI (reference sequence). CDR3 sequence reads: CASTRDGGPKSTFF. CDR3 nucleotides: TGTGCCAGCACCAGGGACGGGGGGCCTAAAAGCACGTTCTTC.

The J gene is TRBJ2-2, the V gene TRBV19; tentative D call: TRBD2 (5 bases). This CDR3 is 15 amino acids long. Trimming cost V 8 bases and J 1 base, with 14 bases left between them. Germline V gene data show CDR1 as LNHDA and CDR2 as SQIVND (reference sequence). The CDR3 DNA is TGTGCCAGTGGACTGTCCCTATTGAACACCGGGGAGCTGTTTTTT. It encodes CASGLSLLNTGELFF.

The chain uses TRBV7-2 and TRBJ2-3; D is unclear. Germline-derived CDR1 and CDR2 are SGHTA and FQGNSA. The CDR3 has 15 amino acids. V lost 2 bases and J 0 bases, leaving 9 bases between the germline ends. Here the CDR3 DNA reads TGTGCCAGCAGCTTACGGCGGCCAAGCACAGATACGCAGTATTTT. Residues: CASSLRRPSTDTQYF. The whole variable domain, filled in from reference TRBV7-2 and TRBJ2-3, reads GAGVSQSPSNKVTEKGKDVELRCDPISGHTALYWYRQSLGQGLEFLIYFQGNSAPDKSGLPSDRFSAERTGGSVSTLTIQRTQQEDSAVYLCASSLRRPSTDTQYFGPGTRLTVL.

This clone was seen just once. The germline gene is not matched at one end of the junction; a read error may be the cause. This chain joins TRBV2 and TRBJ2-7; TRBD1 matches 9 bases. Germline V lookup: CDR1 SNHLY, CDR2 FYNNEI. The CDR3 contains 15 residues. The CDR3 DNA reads TGTGCCAGCAGGGAAGTGGGACAGGGCAGGAACGAGCAGTACTTC. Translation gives CASREVGQGRNEQYF.

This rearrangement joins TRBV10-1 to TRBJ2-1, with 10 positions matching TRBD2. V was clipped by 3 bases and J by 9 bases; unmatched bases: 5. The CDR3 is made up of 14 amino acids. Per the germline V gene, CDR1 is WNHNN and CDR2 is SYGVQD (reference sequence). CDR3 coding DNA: TGCGCCAGCAGTGAAAGCGGGAGGGCCGGTGAGCAGTTCTTC. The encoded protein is CASSESGRAGEQFF.

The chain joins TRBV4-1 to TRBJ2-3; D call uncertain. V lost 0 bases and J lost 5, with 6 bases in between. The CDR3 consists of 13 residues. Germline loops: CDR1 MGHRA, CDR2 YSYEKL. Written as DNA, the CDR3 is TGCGCCAGCAGCCAAGAATTCGGAGATACGCAGTATTTT. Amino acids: CASSQEFGDTQYF.

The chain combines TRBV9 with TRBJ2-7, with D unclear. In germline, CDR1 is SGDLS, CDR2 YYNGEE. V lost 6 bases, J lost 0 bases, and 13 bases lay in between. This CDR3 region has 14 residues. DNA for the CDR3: TGTGCCAGCAAAAGAGGCCTAAGCTCCTACGAGCAGTACTTC. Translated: CASKRGLSSYEQYF.

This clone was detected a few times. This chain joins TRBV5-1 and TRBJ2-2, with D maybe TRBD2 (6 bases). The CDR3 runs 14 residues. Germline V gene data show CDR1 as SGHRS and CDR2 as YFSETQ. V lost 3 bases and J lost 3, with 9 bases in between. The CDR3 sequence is CASSWSSDTGELFF. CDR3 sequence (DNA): TGCGCCAGCAGCTGGTCTAGCGACACCGGGGAGCTGTTTTTT. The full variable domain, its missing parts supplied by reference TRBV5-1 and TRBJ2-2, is KAGVTQTPRYLIKTRGQQVTLSCSPISGHRSVSWYQQTPGQGLQFLFEYFSETQRNKGNFPGRFSGRQFSNSRSEMNVSTLELGDSALYLCASSWSSDTGELFFGEGSRLTVL.

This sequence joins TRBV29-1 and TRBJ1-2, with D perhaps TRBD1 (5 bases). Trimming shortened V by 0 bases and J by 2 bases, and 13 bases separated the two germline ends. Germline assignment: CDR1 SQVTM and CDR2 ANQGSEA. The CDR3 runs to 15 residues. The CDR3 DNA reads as TGCAGCGTTGAAGAAACCCGGGGGACGAACTATGGCTACACCTTC. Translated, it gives CSVEETRGTNYGYTF.

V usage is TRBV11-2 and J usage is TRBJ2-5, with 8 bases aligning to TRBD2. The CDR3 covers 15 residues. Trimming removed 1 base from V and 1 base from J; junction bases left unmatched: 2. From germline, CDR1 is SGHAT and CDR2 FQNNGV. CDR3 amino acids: CASSLGGGSQETQYF. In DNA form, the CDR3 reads TGTGCCAGCAGCTTAGGCGGGGGGTCCCAAGAGACCCAGTACTTC.

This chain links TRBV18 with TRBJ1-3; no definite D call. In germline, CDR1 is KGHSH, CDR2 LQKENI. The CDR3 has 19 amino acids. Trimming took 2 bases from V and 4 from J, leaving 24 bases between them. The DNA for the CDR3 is TGTGCCAGCTCACCATTTTCGCGTCACCTATTAACGGGAGGAAACACCATATATTTT. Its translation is CASSPFSRHLLTGGNTIYF.

In DNA form, the CDR3 reads TGTGCCAGCTCACCAGAGTCTAATGAAAAACTGTTTTTT. Residues: CASSPESNEKLFF. The chain is built from TRBV18 and TRBJ1-4; D call uncertain. Trimming removed 2 bases at V and 3 bases at J, with 4 bases between. This CDR3 comprises 13 residues. Germline V gives CDR1 KGHSH, CDR2 LQKENI.

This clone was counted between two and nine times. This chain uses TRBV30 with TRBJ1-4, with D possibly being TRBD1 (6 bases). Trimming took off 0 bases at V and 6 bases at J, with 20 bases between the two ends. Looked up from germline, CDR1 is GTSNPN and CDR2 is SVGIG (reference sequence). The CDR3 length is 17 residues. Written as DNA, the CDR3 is TGTGCCTGGAGTGTTGGTCCCCCGGTTGCAGGGGATGAAAAACTGTTTTTT. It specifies CAWSVGPPVAGDEKLFF. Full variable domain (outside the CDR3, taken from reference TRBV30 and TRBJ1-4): SQTIHQWPATLVQPVGSPLSLECTVEGTSNPNLYWYRQAAGRGLQLLFYSVGIGQISSEVPQNLSASRPQDRQFILSSKKLLLSDSGFYLCAWSVGPPVAGDEKLFFGSGTQLSVL.

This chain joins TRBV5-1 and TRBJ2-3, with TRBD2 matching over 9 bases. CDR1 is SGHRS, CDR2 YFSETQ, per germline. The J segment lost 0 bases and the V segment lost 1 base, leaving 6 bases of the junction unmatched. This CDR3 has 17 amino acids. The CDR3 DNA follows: TGCGCCAGCAGCTTGAGTAGCGGGGGCCCCAGCACAGATACGCAGTATTTT. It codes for CASSLSSGGPSTDTQYF.

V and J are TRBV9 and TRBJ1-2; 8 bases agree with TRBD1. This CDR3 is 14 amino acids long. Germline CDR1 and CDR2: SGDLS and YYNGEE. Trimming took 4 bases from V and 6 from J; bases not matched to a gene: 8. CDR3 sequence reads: CASSFSQGADGYTF. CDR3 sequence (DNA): TGTGCCAGCAGCTTTTCTCAGGGGGCTGATGGCTACACCTTC.

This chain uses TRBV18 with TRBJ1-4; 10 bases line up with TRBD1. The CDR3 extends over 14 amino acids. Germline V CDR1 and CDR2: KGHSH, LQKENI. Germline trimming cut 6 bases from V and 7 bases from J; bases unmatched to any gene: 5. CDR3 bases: TGTGCCAGCTCTCTGGACAGGGGGAGTGAAAAACTGTTTTTT. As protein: CASSLDRGSEKLFF.

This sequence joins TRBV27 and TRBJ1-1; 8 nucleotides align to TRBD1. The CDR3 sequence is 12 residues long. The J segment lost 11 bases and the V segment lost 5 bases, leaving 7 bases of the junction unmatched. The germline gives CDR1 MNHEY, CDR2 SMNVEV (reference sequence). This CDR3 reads CASSTSGGTAFF. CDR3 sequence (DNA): TGTGCCAGCAGTACCTCAGGGGGCACGGCTTTCTTT.

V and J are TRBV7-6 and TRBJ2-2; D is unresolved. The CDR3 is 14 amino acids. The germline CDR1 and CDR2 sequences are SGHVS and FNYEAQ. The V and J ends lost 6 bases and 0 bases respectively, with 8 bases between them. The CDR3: CASSRTANTGELFF. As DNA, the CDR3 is TGTGCCAGCAGTAGAACAGCGAACACCGGGGAGCTGTTTTTT.

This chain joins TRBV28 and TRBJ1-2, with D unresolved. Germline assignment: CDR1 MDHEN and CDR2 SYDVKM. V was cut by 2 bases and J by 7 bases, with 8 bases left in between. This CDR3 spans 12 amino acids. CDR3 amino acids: CASSLGLGGYTF. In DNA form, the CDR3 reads TGTGCCAGCAGTTTAGGGCTCGGTGGCTACACCTTC.